The 24 T cell receptor beta chains reported below all come from one sample, sequenced in a study of blood T cell repertoires in COVID-19. Repertoires were generated with immunoSEQ multiplex PCR, while TCRdb's copy carries only in-frame clones and drops some. The sample holds fewer than 350,000 clones, around 85% seen once. The sample comprised PBMCs or T cells enriched from blood (not recorded which). The receptors stem from a woman aged 45-65 years who had recovered from COVID-19.

V usage is TRBV2 and J usage is TRBJ2-7; possibly TRBD1 for D (6 bases). Germline CDR1 is SNHLY and CDR2 is FYNNEI. The V end lost 8 bases, the J end lost 4 bases, and 12 bases lay between the germline ends. This CDR3 is 12 amino acids long. In nucleotides, the CDR3 is TGTGCCAGCTCAGGGGTGGGTTACGAGCAGTACTTC. Its translation: CASSGVGYEQYF.

V and J are TRBV27 and TRBJ2-7, with TRBD1 matching over 7 bases. The CDR3 is 14 residues long. CDR1 MNHEY and CDR2 SMNVEV come from the germline V gene (reference sequence). Unmatched junction bases numbered 7, after V lost 5 bases and J lost 3 bases. As DNA, the CDR3 is TGTGCCAGCAGTCCGGCCGGGACAGACTACGAGCAGTACTTC. Amino acid sequence: CASSPAGTDYEQYF.

The chain links TRBV3-1 (or the pseudogene TRBV3-2) to TRBJ1-5; D gene unclear. The CDR3 is 14 residues long. Deletions cut 1 base from V and 6 bases from J, with 10 bases between. Per germline, CDR1 LGHDT and CDR2 YNNKEL (reference sequence). The CDR3 sequence is CASSQAGGRQPQHF. The CDR3 DNA reads TGTGCCAGCAGCCAAGCTGGAGGGCGTCAGCCCCAGCATTTT.

This sequence joins TRBV28 and TRBJ2-7; no clear D gene. Germline lookup yields CDR1 MDHEN and CDR2 SYDVKM. The germline V and J ends were trimmed by 5 bases and 3 bases, with 5 bases remaining between them. The CDR3 covers 11 residues. CDR3 in DNA: TGTGCCAGCAGTCCAGACTACGAGCAGTACTTC. It specifies CASSPDYEQYF.

This rearrangement joins TRBV7-9 to TRBJ2-1; the match to TRBD2 covers 7 bases. Germline V lookup: CDR1 SEHNR, CDR2 FQNEAQ (reference sequence). J lost 0 bases, V lost 5 bases, and 7 bases had no gene match. CDR3 length: 16 residues. The CDR3 here is CASSPLRGSSYNEQFF. In DNA form, the CDR3 reads TGTGCCAGCAGCCCCCTGCGGGGGAGCTCCTACAATGAGCAGTTCTTC. The variable domain in full, completed from reference TRBV7-9 and TRBJ2-1, reads DTGVSQNPRHKITKRGQNVTFRCDPISEHNRLYWYRQTLGQGPEFLTYFQNEAQLEKSRLLSDRFSAERPKGSFSTLEIQRTEQGDSAMYLCASSPLRGSSYNEQFFGPGTRLTVL.

The rearrangement uses TRBV3-1 (or the pseudogene TRBV3-2) and TRBJ1-6, with 10 positions matching TRBD1. From germline, CDR1 is LGHDT and CDR2 YNNKEL (reference sequence). With V trimmed by 3 bases and J by 9 bases, 5 bases remained unmatched. This CDR3 has 15 amino acids. In nucleotides, the CDR3 is TGTGCCAGCAGCCAGGGACAGGGGCCGGGTTCACCCCTCCACTTT. Protein sequence: CASSQGQGPGSPLHF.

This chain joins TRBV9 and TRBJ2-5; D unresolved. The CDR3 contains 14 residues. The ends were cut back, 3 bases at V and 3 bases at J, with 12 bases in the middle. The V gene's germline CDR1 is SGDLS and CDR2 YYNGEE. CDR3 nucleotides: TGTGCCAGCAGCGGGAGCCCCAAGGAAGAGACCCAGTACTTC. This codes for CASSGSPKEETQYF.

The gene calls are TRBV19 and TRBJ1-1, with a possible D match to TRBD1 (5 bases). The CDR3 is 17 residues long. Trimming shortened V by 3 bases and J by 4 bases, and 21 bases separated the two germline ends. CDR1 is LNHDA, CDR2 SQIVND, per germline (reference sequence). The chain's CDR3 is CASSIGVWGGRGTEAFF. The DNA of the CDR3 is TGTGCCAGTAGTATCGGCGTTTGGGGGGGTAGGGGCACTGAAGCTTTCTTT.

The chain has TRBV7-3 and TRBJ2-7; D might be TRBD2 (5 bases). Per the germline V gene, CDR1 is SGHTA and CDR2 is FQGTGA. Trimming cost V 2 bases and J 5 bases, with 10 bases left between them. CDR3 length equals 13 residues. The CDR3 DNA reads TGTGCCAGCAGCTTAGGTTGGGGAGACGAGCAGTACTTC. This encodes CASSLGWGDEQYF.

V is TRBV7-2 and J is TRBJ1-1; the D is unclear. This CDR3 region has 14 residues. The V gene lost 1 base and the J gene lost 2 bases, with 8 bases spanning the gap. CDR1 is SGHTA and CDR2 is FQGNSA in the germline V gene. CDR3 residues: CASSLVAGNTEAFF. The CDR3 DNA sequence: TGTGCCAGCAGCTTAGTCGCGGGTAACACTGAAGCTTTCTTT.

The chain is built from TRBV18 and TRBJ2-1; 7 bases map to TRBD1. This CDR3 spans 13 amino acids. Per germline, CDR1 KGHSH and CDR2 LQKENI. V shed 2 bases and J 5 bases; nucleotides not matched to a gene: 0. Written as DNA, the CDR3 is TGTGCCAGCTCACCAGGACAGGACAATGAGCAGTTCTTC. It is translated as CASSPGQDNEQFF.

The rearrangement joins TRBV5-1 to TRBJ2-1; 8 positions agree with TRBD2. The V segment lost 0 bases and the J segment 6 bases; nucleotides outside the gene matches: 5. Germline-derived CDR1 and CDR2 are SGHRS and YFSETQ. The CDR3 loop spans 15 amino acids. This CDR3 is CASSLDSGVGNEQFF. CDR3 DNA sequence: TGCGCCAGCAGCTTGGATAGCGGGGTAGGCAATGAGCAGTTCTTC.

CDR3 sequence reads: CASSPTRAGVSTDTQYF. The CDR3 DNA follows: TGTGCCAGCTCACCCACTCGGGCGGGGGTTTCGACAGATACGCAGTATTTT. The chain employs TRBV18 and TRBJ2-3; 7 bases line up with TRBD2. The CDR3 is 17 residues long. After removal of 3 bases from V and 3 bases from J, the junction contained 12 bases not matched to a gene. Germline assignment: CDR1 KGHSH and CDR2 LQKENI. Complete variable domain (other parts from reference TRBV18 and TRBJ2-3): NAGVMQNPRHLVRRRGQEARLRCSPMKGHSHVYWYRQLPEEGLKFMVYLQKENIIDESGMPKERFSAEFPKEGPSILRIQQVVRGDSAAYFCASSPTRAGVSTDTQYFGPGTRLTVL.

This sequence joins TRBV6-4 and TRBJ1-1; D unclear. The CDR3 is 15 residues long. V lost 0 bases and J 4 bases, leaving 12 bases between the germline ends. Per the germline V gene, CDR1 is MRHNA and CDR2 is SNTAGT. CDR3: CASSDSAGSSTEAFF. The CDR3 DNA sequence: TGTGCCAGCAGTGACTCGGCAGGTTCGTCCACTGAAGCTTTCTTT.

The J gene is TRBJ1-5, the V gene TRBV28; D is perhaps TRBD1 (5 bases). The CDR3 covers 15 residues. V was trimmed by 5 bases and J by 7 bases, leaving 18 bases between them. CDR1 and CDR2 from the germline V gene are MDHEN and SYDVKM. The CDR3 coding sequence is TGTGCCAGCAGTGAGGCGGAGGGGTTCGGACAGCCCCAGCATTTT. It yields the protein CASSEAEGFGQPQHF. The whole variable domain, filled in from reference TRBV28 and TRBJ1-5, reads DVKVTQSSRYLVKRTGEKVFLECVQDMDHENMFWYRQDPGLGLRLIYFSYDVKMKEKGDIPEGYSVSREKKERFSLILESASTNQTSMYLCASSEAEGFGQPQHFGDGTRLSIL.

The chain employs TRBV18 and TRBJ1-1; TRBD1 agrees at 10 bases. Germline V gene lookup returns CDR1 KGHSH and CDR2 LQKENI. Trimming at V came to 8 bases and at J to 4 bases, leaving 7 bases not matched to a gene. CDR3 length equals 14 residues. The CDR3 DNA reads TGTGCCAGCGCCCTTCGGACAGGGGGCACTGAAGCTTTCTTT. Translated, it gives CASALRTGGTEAFF.

V usage is TRBV5-1 and J usage is TRBJ2-3; 11 nucleotides match TRBD2. The length of the CDR3 is 16 residues. V was pared by 1 base and J by 2 bases, with 3 bases of the junction left unmatched. The germline V gene has CDR1 SGHRS and CDR2 YFSETQ. CDR3 sequence: CASSLKTSGITDTQYF. The CDR3 bases are TGCGCCAGCAGCTTGAAGACTAGCGGGATCACAGATACGCAGTATTTT. The full variable domain, in which reference TRBV5-1 and TRBJ2-3 provide the parts outside the CDR3, is KAGVTQTPRYLIKTRGQQVTLSCSPISGHRSVSWYQQTPGQGLQFLFEYFSETQRNKGNFPGRFSGRQFSNSRSEMNVSTLELGDSALYLCASSLKTSGITDTQYFGPGTRLTVL.

This clone was counted between two and nine times. The V and J genes are TRBV20-1 and TRBJ2-1, with 7 bases that match TRBD2. Germline CDR1 DFQATT, CDR2 SNEGSKA (reference sequence). Trimming took 3 bases from V and 7 from J; bases not matched to a gene: 3. This CDR3 is 12 amino acids long. CDR3 nucleotide sequence: TGCAGTGCTAGTCAAGCGGGAAATGAGCAGTTCTTC. Amino acids: CSASQAGNEQFF.

This chain joins TRBV29-1 and TRBJ2-5, with 9 bases that match TRBD1. This CDR3 has 12 residues. The J segment lost 7 bases and the V segment lost 7 bases, leaving 7 bases of the junction unmatched. The germline gives CDR1 SQVTM, CDR2 ANQGSEA. The CDR3 sequence is CSARQGEGTQYF. The CDR3 DNA is TGCAGCGCTAGACAGGGGGAAGGGACCCAGTACTTC.

This chain uses TRBV19 with TRBJ1-6; D ambiguous. The length of the CDR3 is 13 residues. The germline V gene has CDR1 LNHDA and CDR2 SQIVND (reference sequence). Trimming took 7 bases from V and 6 from J, leaving 10 bases between them. The CDR3 DNA follows: TGTGCCAGTACGTCTAGACCTAATTCACCCCTCCACTTT. It is translated as CASTSRPNSPLHF.

The chain joins TRBV5-1 to TRBJ1-1; 10 nucleotides match TRBD1. The CDR3 is 14 amino acids. Trimming at V came to 6 bases and at J to 1 base, leaving 3 bases not matched to a gene. From germline, CDR1 is SGHRS and CDR2 YFSETQ. CDR3 bases: TGCGCCAGCACGGGACAGGGGTCGAACACTGAAGCTTTCTTT. This encodes CASTGQGSNTEAFF. The variable domain in full, with the rest retrieved from reference TRBV5-1 and TRBJ1-1, is KAGVTQTPRYLIKTRGQQVTLSCSPISGHRSVSWYQQTPGQGLQFLFEYFSETQRNKGNFPGRFSGRQFSNSRSEMNVSTLELGDSALYLCASTGQGSNTEAFFGQGTRLTVV.

The CDR3 region has the DNA TGTGCCAGCAGCCCTCCCCGACTAGCGGGAGGAGCCGGGGAGCTGTTTTTT. Translation: CASSPPRLAGGAGELFF. The chain links TRBV27 to TRBJ2-2; 13 bases fit TRBD2. The CDR3 has 17 residues. J gave up 6 bases and V 6 bases, and 10 bases lay outside the gene matches. Germline V CDR1 and CDR2: MNHEY, SMNVEV (reference sequence).

This clone was seen only a few times. This chain uses TRBV27 with TRBJ1-3, with a possible D match to TRBD1 (5 bases). This CDR3 has 14 amino acids. Trimming removed 5 bases from V and 4 bases from J, with 12 bases in between. The V gene's germline CDR1 is MNHEY and CDR2 SMNVEV (reference sequence). The CDR3 is CASSVGGDGNTIYF. CDR3 DNA: TGTGCCAGCAGTGTAGGAGGGGACGGAAACACCATATATTTT.

This clone was picked up a small number of times. The chain recombines TRBV19 with TRBJ1-5; D perhaps matches TRBD1 (5 bases). Germline CDR1 and CDR2: LNHDA and SQIVND (reference sequence). Deletions cut 4 bases from V and 1 base from J, with 14 bases between. The CDR3 is 16 amino acids. CDR3 sequence: CASSKTPGFSNQPQHF. The DNA for the CDR3 is TGTGCCAGTAGTAAAACCCCAGGGTTCAGCAATCAGCCCCAGCATTTT. The full variable domain, its missing parts supplied by reference TRBV19 and TRBJ1-5, is DGGITQSPKYLFRKEGQNVTLSCEQNLNHDAMYWYRQDPGQGLRLIYYSQIVNDFQKGDIAEGYSVSREKKESFPLTVTSAQKNPTAFYLCASSKTPGFSNQPQHFGDGTRLSIL.